This T cell receptor beta chain was found in a study of cytomegalovirus exposure and HLA in healthy donors. Germline values: CDR1 KGHSH, CDR2 LQKENI. CDR3 length equals 15 residues. Between the trimmed V and J ends, which lost 6 bases and 3 bases, there was a span of 16 bases. A multiplex PCR was run with 60 Vbeta primers and 13 Jbeta primers. The repertoire was sequenced with immunoSEQ multiplex PCR; TCRdb's copy has only in-frame clones and lacks some. The data show 190,000 or so clones, about 80% seen once. The chain recombines TRBV18 with TRBJ2-3, with a tentative D call TRBD1 (6 bases). This clonotype was obtained from a boy aged 10-17 years in good health and CMV-seronegative. Sequencing was performed on PBMCs. CDR3 region: CASSPLQGSTDTQYF. The CDR3 bases are TGTGCCAGCTCGCCCTTACAGGGAAGTACAGATACGCAGTATTTT. The entire variable domain, with the rest obtained from reference TRBV18 and TRBJ2-3, is as follows: NAGVMQNPRHLVRRRGQEARLRCSPMKGHSHVYWYRQLPEEGLKFMVYLQKENIIDESGMPKERFSAEFPKEGPSILRIQQVVRGDSAAYFCASSPLQGSTDTQYFGPGTRLTVL.